The 10 T cell receptor beta chains in this list originate from one sample, sequenced in a study of CD8+ T cells in alopecia areata. Following extraction, RNA underwent reverse transcription to cDNA, which served as the sequencing template. Sequencing used immunoSEQ multiplex PCR; TCRdb keeps in-frame clones, though not all of them. The data contain over 100,000 clones, about 50% of them singletons. Specified treatment: oral pan-JAK inhibitor, 5-10 mg twice daily. Sample: CD4+ T cells sorted from blood, taken at week 4, from a patient treated with tofacitinib. These receptors all come from a human donor with alopecia areata.

In this sample, this clone turned up a few times. The rearrangement joins TRBV5-8 to TRBJ2-6; D is possibly TRBD2 (5 bases). Trimming removed 2 bases at V and 1 base at J, with 7 bases between. This CDR3 spans 15 amino acids. CDR1 is SGHTS and CDR2 is YDEGEE in the germline V gene. The CDR3 sequence is CASSFRGSGANVLTF. The CDR3 DNA sequence: TGTGCCAGCAGCTTTAGAGGGTCTGGGGCCAACGTCCTGACTTTC.

The gene calls are TRBV29-1 and TRBJ2-7; TRBD2 matches at 7 bases. V was pared by 5 bases and J by 3 bases, with 4 bases of the junction left unmatched. CDR1 SQVTM and CDR2 ANQGSEA come from the germline V gene. CDR3 length: 12 amino acids. The CDR3 here is CSVSASGYEQYF. Written as DNA, the CDR3 is TGCAGCGTTTCTGCTAGCGGCTACGAGCAGTACTTC.

The chain carries TRBV30 and TRBJ1-5, with 10 bases identical to TRBD1. Trimming cost V 1 base and J 6 bases; bases outside gene matches: 6. This CDR3 spans 15 amino acids. Germline CDR1 reads GTSNPN; CDR2 reads SVGIG (reference sequence). This CDR3 is CAWSAGTGVAQPQHF. Here the CDR3 DNA reads TGTGCCTGGAGTGCCGGGACAGGGGTGGCTCAGCCCCAGCATTTT.

This chain uses TRBV11-2 with TRBJ1-4; D is ambiguous. From germline, CDR1 is SGHAT and CDR2 FQNNGV. With 0 bases removed from V and 7 bases from J, the gap between germline ends came to 3 bases. The CDR3 is made up of 12 amino acids. DNA of the CDR3: TGTGCCAGCAGCTTAGATCGTGAAAAACTGTTTTTT. Translated: CASSLDREKLFF.

The chain combines TRBV14 with TRBJ2-5; possibly TRBD2 for D (6 bases). The germline V gene has CDR1 SGHDN and CDR2 FVKESK. V was pared by 0 bases and J by 5 bases, with 13 bases between. This CDR3 is built from 15 residues. The CDR3 spells CASSQESGGPETQYF. The CDR3, as DNA: TGTGCCAGCAGCCAAGAATCTGGAGGGCCCGAGACCCAGTACTTC.

This clone appeared once. The rearrangement links TRBV30 to TRBJ2-6; no firm D call. CDR1 is GTSNPN, CDR2 SVGIG, per germline (reference sequence). There are 16 residues in the CDR3. Trimming removed 1 base at V and 0 bases at J, with 10 bases between. The CDR3 nucleotides read TGTGCCTGGAGTGGGACCGCCGACTCTGGGGCCAACGTCCTGACTTTC. It specifies CAWSGTADSGANVLTF.

V gene TRBV29-1 combines with J gene TRBJ2-3, with a possible D match to TRBD1 (6 bases). V was shortened by 5 bases and J by 5 bases, with 14 bases between the two germline ends. The germline CDR1 and CDR2 sequences are SQVTM and ANQGSEA. The CDR3 is 13 residues long. The CDR3 reads CSVTGQVEDTQYF. DNA for the CDR3: TGCAGCGTTACGGGACAAGTGGAAGATACGCAGTATTTT.

This chain uses TRBV30 with TRBJ1-2; D not resolved. Germline loops: CDR1 GTSNPN, CDR2 SVGIG (reference sequence). V shed 0 bases and J shed 2 bases, with 10 bases lying between them. There are 14 residues in the CDR3. This chain's CDR3 is CAWSVLSENYGYTF. CDR3 in DNA: TGTGCCTGGAGTGTATTGTCAGAAAACTATGGCTACACCTTC.

CDR3 sequence: CSVEDAYTYEQYF. DNA of the CDR3: TGCAGCGTTGAAGATGCGTATACCTACGAGCAGTACTTC. This chain joins TRBV29-1 and TRBJ2-7; D is ambiguous. Trimming removed 0 bases at V and 2 bases at J, with 8 bases between. Germline-derived CDR1 and CDR2 are SQVTM and ANQGSEA. The CDR3 is made up of 13 amino acids.

The chain is built from TRBV29-1 and TRBJ1-1, with no clear D. The CDR3 loop spans 12 amino acids. Germline loops: CDR1 SQVTM, CDR2 ANQGSEA. Trimming cost V 0 bases and J 8 bases, with 10 bases left between them. CDR3 in amino acids: CSVEDRVGEAFF. The CDR3, as DNA: TGCAGCGTTGAAGATCGTGTCGGAGAAGCTTTCTTT.